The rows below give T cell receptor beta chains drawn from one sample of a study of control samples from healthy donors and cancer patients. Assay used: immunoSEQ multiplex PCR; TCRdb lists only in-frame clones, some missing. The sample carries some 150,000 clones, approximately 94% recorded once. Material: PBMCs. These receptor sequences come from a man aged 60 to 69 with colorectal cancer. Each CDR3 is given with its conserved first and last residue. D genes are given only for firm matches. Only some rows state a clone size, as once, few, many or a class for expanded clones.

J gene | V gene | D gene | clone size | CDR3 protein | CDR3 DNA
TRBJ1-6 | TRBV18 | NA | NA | CASSPGQNSPLHF | TGTGCCAGCTCACCTGGACAGAATTCACCCCTCCACTTT
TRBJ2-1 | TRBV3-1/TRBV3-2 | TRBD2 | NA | CASRVAGASYNEQFF | TGTGCCAGCAGGGTAGCGGGGGCCTCCTACAATGAGCAGTTCTTC
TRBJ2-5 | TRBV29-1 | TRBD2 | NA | CSVREGPETQYF | TGCAGCGTTCGGGAGGGCCCTGAGACCCAGTACTTC
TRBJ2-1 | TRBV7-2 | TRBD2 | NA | CASSLGAGVGDEQFF | TGTGCCAGCAGCTTAGGAGCGGGGGTAGGCGATGAGCAGTTCTTC
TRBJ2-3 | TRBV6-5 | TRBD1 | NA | CASSYGQGAGTDTQYF | TGTGCCAGCAGTTACGGGCAGGGGGCAGGCACAGATACGCAGTATTTT
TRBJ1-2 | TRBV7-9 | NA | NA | CASSLEGWGVGYTF | TGTGCCAGCAGCTTAGAGGGATGGGGAGTTGGCTACACCTTC
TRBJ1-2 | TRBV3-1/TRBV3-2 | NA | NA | CASSQVSANYGYTF | TGTGCCAGCAGCCAAGTTTCCGCTAACTATGGCTACACCTTC
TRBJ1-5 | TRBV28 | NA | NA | CASSQINQPQHF | TGTGCCAGCAGTCAAATCAATCAGCCCCAGCATTTT
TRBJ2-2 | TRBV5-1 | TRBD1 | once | CASSSGQTNTGELFF | TGCGCCAGCAGCTCGGGACAGACGAACACCGGGGAGCTGTTTTTT
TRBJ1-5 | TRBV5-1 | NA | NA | CASSLGEGQPQHF | TGCGCCAGCAGCTTGGGAGAGGGACAGCCCCAGCATTTT
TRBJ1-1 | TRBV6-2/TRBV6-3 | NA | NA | CASSINRLQSNTEAFF | TGTGCCAGCAGCATAAACCGGCTACAGAGCAACACTGAAGCTTTCTTT
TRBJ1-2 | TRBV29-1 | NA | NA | CSVTPENYGYTF | TGCAGCGTCACCCCAGAGAACTATGGCTACACCTTC
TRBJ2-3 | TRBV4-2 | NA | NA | CASSQPDRGAKADTQYF | TGTGCCAGCAGCCAACCTGATAGGGGGGCGAAGGCAGATACGCAGTATTTT
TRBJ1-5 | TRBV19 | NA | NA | CASISRANQPQHF | TGTGCCAGCATAAGCAGGGCCAATCAGCCCCAGCATTTT
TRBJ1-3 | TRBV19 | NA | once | CASSIAGNTIYF | TGTGCCAGTAGTATAGCTGGAAACACCATATATTTT
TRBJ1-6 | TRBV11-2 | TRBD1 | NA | CASSRTGGRSPLHF | TGTGCCAGCAGCCGGACAGGGGGCAGGTCACCCCTCCACTTT
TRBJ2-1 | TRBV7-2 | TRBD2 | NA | CASGRGAYNEQFF | TGTGCCAGCGGGCGGGGGGCTTACAATGAGCAGTTCTTC
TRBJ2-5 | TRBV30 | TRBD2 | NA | CAWTRSGGAGETQYF | TGTGCCTGGACTAGAAGCGGGGGGGCCGGGGAGACCCAGTACTTC
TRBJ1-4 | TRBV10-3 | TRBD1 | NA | CAISPSSGTDEKLFF | TGTGCCATCAGCCCAAGCTCCGGGACAGACGAAAAACTGTTTTTT
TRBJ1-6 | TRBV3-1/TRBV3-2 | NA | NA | CASSQGPGYNSPLHF | TGTGCCAGCAGCCAAGGCCCGGGGTATAATTCACCCCTCCACTTT
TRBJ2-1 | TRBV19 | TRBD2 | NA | CATKKGTSSYNEQFF | TGTGCCACCAAAAAGGGGACTAGCTCCTACAATGAGCAGTTCTTC